This TCR beta chain was captured in a study of identical twins. Study findings and constraints: Analyses of zero insertions could, in part, be confounded by invariant MAIT and iNKT cells. While abundant cord blood beta clonotypes carried fewer insertions, memory repertoires showed no such pattern. Low generation probability was overrepresented in out-of-frame alpha sequences shared by twins.

This CDR3 spans 17 amino acids. The ends were cut back, 4 bases at V and 2 bases at J, with 21 bases in the middle. Germline assignment: CDR1 SGHTA and CDR2 FQGNSA. A note on this clonotype: As yet, its antigen is unknown.

TCRdb independently ran MiXCR on the 5' RACE reads; one entry per CDR3 protein. The data show approximately 220,000 distinct CDR3 sequences, around 8% seen once. The same sample was also studied in work on yellow fever vaccine responses in identical twins.

Input material: memory (CD45RO+) T cells sorted from blood. The J gene is TRBJ2-7, the V gene TRBV7-2; D assignment may be TRBD1 or TRBD2 (5 bases each). This receptor was identified in a woman between 18 and 29 years old in good health. CDR3 sequence (DNA): TGTGCCAGCAGCTATCCCCGCCCCGGGACGGCTACCTACGAGCAGTACTTC. Its protein is CASSYPRPGTATYEQYF.